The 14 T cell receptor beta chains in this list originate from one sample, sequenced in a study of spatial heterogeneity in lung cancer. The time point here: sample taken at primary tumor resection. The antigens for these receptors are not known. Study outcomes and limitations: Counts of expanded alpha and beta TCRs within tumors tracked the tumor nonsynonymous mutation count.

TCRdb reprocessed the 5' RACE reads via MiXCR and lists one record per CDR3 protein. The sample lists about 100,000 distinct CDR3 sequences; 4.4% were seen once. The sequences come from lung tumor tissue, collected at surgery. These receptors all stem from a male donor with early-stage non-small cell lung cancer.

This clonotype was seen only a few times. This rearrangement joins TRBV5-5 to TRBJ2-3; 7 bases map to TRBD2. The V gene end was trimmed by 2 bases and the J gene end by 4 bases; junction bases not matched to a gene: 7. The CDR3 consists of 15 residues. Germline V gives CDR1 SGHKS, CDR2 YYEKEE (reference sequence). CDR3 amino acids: CASSFGLVRADTQYF. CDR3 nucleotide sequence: TGTGCCAGCAGCTTCGGACTAGTCCGCGCAGATACGCAGTATTTT.

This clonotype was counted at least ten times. The DNA for the CDR3 is TGCGCCAGCAGCCAAGAGTGGGCTCCTAGCGAGCAGTACTTC. Encoded protein: CASSQEWAPSEQYF. This sequence joins TRBV4-1 and TRBJ2-7; D uncertain. From germline, CDR1 is MGHRA and CDR2 YSYEKL. V lost 0 bases and J 6 bases, leaving 12 bases between the germline ends. CDR3 length: 14 amino acids.

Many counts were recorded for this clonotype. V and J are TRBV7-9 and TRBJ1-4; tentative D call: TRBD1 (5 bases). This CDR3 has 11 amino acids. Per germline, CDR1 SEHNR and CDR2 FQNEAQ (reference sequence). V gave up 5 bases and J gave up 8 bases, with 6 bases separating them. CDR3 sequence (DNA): TGTGCCAGCAGCCGGGACGAAAAACTGTTTTTT. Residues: CASSRDEKLFF.

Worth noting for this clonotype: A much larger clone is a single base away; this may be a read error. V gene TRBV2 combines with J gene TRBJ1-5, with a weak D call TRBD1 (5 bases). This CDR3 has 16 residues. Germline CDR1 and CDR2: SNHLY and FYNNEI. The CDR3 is CGSRAQGLRSNQPQHF. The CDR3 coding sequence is TGTGGCAGCCGCGCCCAGGGATTACGGAGCAATCAGCCCCAGCATTTT. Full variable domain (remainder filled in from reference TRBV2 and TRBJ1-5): EPEVTQTPSHQVTQMGQEVILRCVPISNHLYFYWYRQILGQKVEFLVSFYNNEISEKSEIFDDQFSVERPDGSNFTLKIRSTKLEDSAMYFCGSRAQGLRSNQPQHFGDGTRLSIL.

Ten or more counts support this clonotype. CDR3 residues: CSVEGGTGELFF. CDR3 bases: TGCAGCGTTGAAGGGGGCACCGGGGAGCTGTTTTTT. V usage is TRBV29-1 and J usage is TRBJ2-2; no reliable D call. This CDR3 comprises 12 residues. Trimming shortened V by 1 base and J by 4 bases, and 4 bases separated the two germline ends. Germline V CDR1 and CDR2: SQVTM, ANQGSEA.

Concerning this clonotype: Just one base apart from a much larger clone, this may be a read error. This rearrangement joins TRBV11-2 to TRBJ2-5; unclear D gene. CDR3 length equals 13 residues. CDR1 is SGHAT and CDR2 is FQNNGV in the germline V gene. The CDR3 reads CASNPLSGEIQYF. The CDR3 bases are TGTGCCAGCAACCCTCTTTCCGGAGAGATCCAGTACTTC.

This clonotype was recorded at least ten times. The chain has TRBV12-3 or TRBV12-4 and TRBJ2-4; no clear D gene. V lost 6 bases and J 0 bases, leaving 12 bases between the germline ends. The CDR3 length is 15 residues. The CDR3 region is CASSLYRLAKNIQYF. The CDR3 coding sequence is TGTGCCAGCAGCCTATACCGGTTAGCCAAAAACATTCAGTACTTC.

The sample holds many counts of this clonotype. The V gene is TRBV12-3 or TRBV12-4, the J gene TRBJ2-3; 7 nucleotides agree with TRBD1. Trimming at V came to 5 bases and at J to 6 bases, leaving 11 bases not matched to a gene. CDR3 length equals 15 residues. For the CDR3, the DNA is TGTGCCAGCAGTCAGACTACAACAGGGGCCGATACGCAGTATTTT. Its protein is CASSQTTTGADTQYF.

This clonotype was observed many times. CDR3: CSASGDWGEQFF. In DNA form, the CDR3 reads TGCAGTGCTAGTGGGGACTGGGGCGAGCAGTTCTTC. The V and J genes are TRBV20-1 and TRBJ2-1; weak D call: TRBD2 (6 bases). V dropped 3 bases and J dropped 10 bases, with 13 bases sitting between them. CDR3 length equals 12 residues. The germline CDR1 and CDR2 sequences are DFQATT and SNEGSKA (reference sequence).

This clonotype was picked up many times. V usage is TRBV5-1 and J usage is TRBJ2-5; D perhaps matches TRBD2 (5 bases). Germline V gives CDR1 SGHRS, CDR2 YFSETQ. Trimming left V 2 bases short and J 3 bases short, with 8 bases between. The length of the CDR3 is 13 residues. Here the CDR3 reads CASSLRGEETQYF. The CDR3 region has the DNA TGCGCCAGCAGCTTACGGGGAGAAGAGACCCAGTACTTC.

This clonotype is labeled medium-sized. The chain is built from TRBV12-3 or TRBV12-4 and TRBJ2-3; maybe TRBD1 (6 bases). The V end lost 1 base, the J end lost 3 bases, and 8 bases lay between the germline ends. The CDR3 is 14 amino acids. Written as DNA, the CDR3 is TGTGCCAGCAGTTTAGAAGGGGGAACAGATACGCAGTATTTT. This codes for CASSLEGGTDTQYF.

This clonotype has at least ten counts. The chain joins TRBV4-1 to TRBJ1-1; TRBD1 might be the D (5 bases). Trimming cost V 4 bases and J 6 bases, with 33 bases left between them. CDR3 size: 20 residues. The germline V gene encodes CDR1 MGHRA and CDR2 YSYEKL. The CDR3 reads CASSPSRFGASSMASAEAFF. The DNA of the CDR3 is TGCGCCAGCAGCCCCTCCCGGTTCGGGGCAAGCTCCATGGCTAGCGCTGAAGCTTTCTTT.

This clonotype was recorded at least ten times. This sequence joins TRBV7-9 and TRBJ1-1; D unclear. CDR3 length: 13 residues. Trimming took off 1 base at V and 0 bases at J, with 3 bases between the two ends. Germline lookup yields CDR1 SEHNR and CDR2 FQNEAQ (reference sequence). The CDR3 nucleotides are TGTGCCAGCAGCTTAGATATGAACACTGAAGCTTTCTTT. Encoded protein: CASSLDMNTEAFF.

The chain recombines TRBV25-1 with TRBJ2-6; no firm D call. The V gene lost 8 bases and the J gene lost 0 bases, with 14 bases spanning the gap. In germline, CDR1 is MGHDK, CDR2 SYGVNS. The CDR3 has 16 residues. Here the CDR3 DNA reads TGTGCCAGCGTCGGACCCCTAGACTCTGGGGCCAACGTCCTGACTTTC. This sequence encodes CASVGPLDSGANVLTF.